This is a list of T cell receptor beta chains from one sample in a study of pediatric ulcerative colitis. Sequencing used immunoSEQ multiplex PCR; TCRdb keeps in-frame clones, though not all of them. The table has tens of thousands of clones, over 70% seen once. The sequenced material came from gut tissue. The receptors come from a boy between 10 and 17 years old with severe ulcerative colitis. CDR3s include the opening cysteine and the closing phenylalanine or tryptophan. A D gene is named only where the DNA matches it firmly. Only part of the rows carry a size: once, few, many, or a class if the clone is expanded.

TRBJ2-2	16	TRBV4-1	.	.	CASSHSSPANTGELFF	TGCGCCAGCAGCCATTCAAGCCCCGCGAACACCGGGGAGCTGTTTTTT
TRBJ2-7	16	TRBV9	.	TRBD1	CASSLTGTGADYEQYF	TGTGCCAGCAGCCTAACCGGGACAGGGGCTGACTACGAGCAGTACTTC
TRBJ1-2	14	TRBV6-5	.	.	CASSYDSLGNGYTF	TGTGCCAGCAGTTACGACAGTTTAGGGAATGGCTACACCTTC
TRBJ1-5	15	TRBV5-5	.	TRBD1	CASSTGTGGSWPQHF	TGTGCCAGCAGCACGGGGACAGGGGGGTCGTGGCCCCAGCATTTT
TRBJ2-7	15	TRBV18	once	TRBD1	CASSKPGTAAREQYF	TGTGCCAGCTCAAAACCCGGGACAGCGGCGCGCGAGCAGTACTTC
TRBJ1-6	13	TRBV27	few	TRBD1	CASTKDRVSPLHF	TGTGCCAGCACAAAAGACAGGGTTTCACCCCTCCACTTT
TRBJ1-5	12	TRBV28	.	.	CASVQGRQPQHF	TGTGCCAGCGTCCAGGGGAGGCAGCCCCAGCATTTT
TRBJ1-6	13	TRBV30	.	TRBD1	CAWSPGGNSPLHF	TGTGCCTGGTCCCCAGGGGGTAACTCACCCCTCCACTTT
TRBJ2-1	14	TRBV19	.	.	CASSRRDTYNEQFF	TGTGCCAGTAGTCGTAGGGATACCTACAATGAGCAGTTCTTC
TRBJ1-4	14	TRBV9	.	.	CASNPGQTNEKLFF	TGTGCCAGCAACCCGGGACAAACGAATGAAAAACTGTTTTTT
TRBJ1-4	14	TRBV2	.	.	CASSVRGYNEKLFF	TGTGCCAGCAGTGTCCGGGGATATAATGAAAAACTGTTTTTT
TRBJ2-7	11	TRBV20-1	.	.	CSAREWNGGHF	TGCAGTGCTAGAGAATGGAACGGGGGGCACTTC
TRBJ1-1	14	TRBV7-8	.	.	CASSTKPGHSGAFF	TGTGCCAGCAGCACCAAACCGGGACACTCCGGGGCTTTCTTT
TRBJ2-7	14	TRBV5-1	.	TRBD2	CASSRSGGDYEQYF	TGCGCCAGCAGTAGATCGGGGGGAGACTACGAGCAGTACTTC
TRBJ1-2	13	TRBV4-1	.	TRBD1	CASRRTGGYGYTF	TGCGCCAGCAGACGGACAGGAGGCTATGGCTACACCTTC
TRBJ2-1	12	TRBV5-6	.	.	CASSLGGWEQFF	TGTGCCAGCAGCTTGGGTGGGTGGGAGCAGTTCTTC
TRBJ2-3	15	TRBV19	.	TRBD1	CASSMWGTGGDTQYF	TGTGCCAGTAGTATGTGGGGGACAGGGGGAGATACGCAGTATTTT
TRBJ1-5	16	TRBV4-1	.	.	CASSQVRGGSNQPQHF	TGCGCCAGCAGCCAAGTTCGGGGGGGCAGCAATCAGCCCCAGCATTTT
TRBJ1-1	13	TRBV19	few	.	CASASLWSAEAFF	TGTGCCAGTGCATCACTCTGGAGTGCTGAAGCTTTCTTT
TRBJ1-1	14	TRBV11-1	.	.	CASSLEGGATEAFF	TGTGCCAGCAGCTTAGAAGGTGGGGCCACTGAAGCTTTCTTT
TRBJ2-2	13	TRBV11-1	.	.	CATDRMGTGELFF	TGTGCCACCGACAGAATGGGCACCGGGGAGCTGTTTTTT
TRBJ1-2	17	TRBV5-1	few	TRBD1	CASSHNSPSRQGGGYTF	TGCGCCAGCAGCCATAACTCCCCCTCCCGACAGGGTGGCGGCTACACCTTC
TRBJ1-4	16	TRBV10-3	.	.	CAISDSQGTANEKLFF	TGTGCCATCAGTGATTCTCAGGGGACGGCTAATGAAAAACTGTTTTTT
TRBJ2-3	17	TRBV29-1	.	TRBD2	CSVEDRGSGGPADTQYF	TGCAGCGTTGAAGATCGGGGTAGCGGGGGGCCGGCAGATACGCAGTATTTT
TRBJ2-1	15	TRBV11-3	.	TRBD1	CASSPGQGPYNEQFF	TGTGCCAGCAGCCCAGGACAGGGACCCTACAATGAGCAGTTCTTC
TRBJ2-3	15	TRBV9	few	TRBD1	CASSARDRATDTQYF	TGTGCCAGCAGCGCCCGGGACAGGGCGACAGATACGCAGTATTTT
TRBJ2-5	16	TRBV7-9	.	.	CASSLVVLRLQETQYF	TGTGCCAGCAGCTTAGTAGTACTGCGGCTACAAGAGACCCAGTACTTC
TRBJ1-6	16	TRBV5-6	once	TRBD1	CASSRTGGANNSPLHF	TGTGCCAGCAGCCGAACAGGGGGCGCGAATAATTCACCCCTCCACTTT
TRBJ1-1	11	TRBV29-1	few	.	CSAAYDSEAFF	TGCAGCGCAGCTTATGACAGTGAAGCTTTCTTT
TRBJ2-2	17	TRBV4-1	.	.	CASSQVWGGVNTGELFF	TGCGCCAGCAGCCAAGTATGGGGGGGCGTTAACACCGGGGAGCTGTTTTTT
TRBJ1-1	14	TRBV6-6	.	.	CASTERGRNTEAFF	TGTGCCAGCACCGAAAGGGGGAGGAACACTGAAGCTTTCTTT
TRBJ2-7	15	TRBV27	.	TRBD1	CASGNPTGRGYEQYF	TGTGCCAGCGGAAACCCAACCGGCAGGGGGTACGAGCAGTACTTC
TRBJ2-5	13	TRBV7-7	.	.	CASSLGGVETQYF	TGTGCTAGCAGCTTAGGAGGGGTAGAGACCCAGTACTTC
TRBJ1-5	15	TRBV5-6	.	.	CASSVDGASNQPQHF	TGTGCCAGCAGCGTGGACGGGGCCAGCAATCAGCCCCAGCATTTT
TRBJ1-3	17	TRBV19	.	TRBD1	CASRKGTAVQSGNTIYF	TGTGCCAGTAGAAAAGGGACAGCAGTTCAATCTGGAAACACCATATATTTT
TRBJ2-7	14	TRBV11-2	.	TRBD1	CASSSGTGAREQYF	TGTGCCAGCAGCTCCGGGACAGGTGCCCGCGAGCAGTACTTC
TRBJ2-2	14	TRBV2	.	TRBD2	CASTGLAGAGELFF	TGTGCCAGCACGGGACTAGCGGGAGCCGGGGAGCTGTTTTTT
TRBJ1-1	14	TRBV6-5	.	.	CASSYSLSIPEAFF	TGTGCCAGCAGTTACTCCCTTTCTATCCCTGAAGCTTTCTTT
TRBJ1-2	16	TRBV6-5	.	TRBD1	CASSSPSGTGVYGYTF	TGTGCCAGCAGTTCCCCTTCCGGGACAGGGGTCTATGGCTACACCTTC
TRBJ1-1	13	TRBV27	.	.	CASSLRDAREAFF	TGTGCCAGCAGTTTACGGGACGCCCGAGAAGCTTTCTTT
TRBJ2-5	14	TRBV7-8	.	.	CASSYGTASETQYF	TGTGCCAGCAGCTACGGGACCGCCTCAGAGACCCAGTACTTC
TRBJ2-4	16	TRBV5-8	large	.	CASSLGGTLAKNIQYF	TGTGCCAGCAGCTTGGGGGGGACCTTAGCCAAAAACATTCAGTACTTC
TRBJ2-1	13	TRBV12-5	.	.	CASGSGLSDEQFF	TGTGCTAGTGGTTCCGGTTTGAGCGATGAGCAGTTCTTC
TRBJ1-5	16	TRBV27	once	.	CASSLRSARGNQPQHF	TGTGCCAGCAGTTTACGCTCGGCGAGGGGCAATCAGCCCCAGCATTTT
TRBJ2-3	17	TRBV5-1	.	TRBD1	CASSYEEQGPRTDTQYF	TGCGCCAGCAGCTACGAAGAACAGGGGCCACGCACAGATACGCAGTATTTT
TRBJ2-3	15	TRBV5-1	.	.	CASSFRAVFTDTQYF	TGCGCCAGCAGCTTCCGGGCCGTATTCACAGATACGCAGTATTTT
TRBJ2-3	15	TRBV6-5	.	TRBD1	CASSPRTGRSNTQYF	TGTGCCAGCAGTCCGCGGACAGGGAGGAGCAATACGCAGTATTTT
TRBJ2-3	12	TRBV7-3	.	.	CASSLNADTQYF	TGTGCCAGCAGCCTAAATGCAGATACGCAGTATTTT
TRBJ2-6	17	TRBV30	.	TRBD1	CAWSGQGLPSGANVLTF	TGTGCCTGGAGTGGACAGGGGCTTCCCTCTGGGGCCAACGTCCTGACTTTC
TRBJ1-2	14	TRBV6-1	.	.	CASSEAQGKYGYTF	TGTGCCAGCAGTGAAGCCCAGGGAAAGTATGGCTACACCTTC
TRBJ1-5	13	TRBV15	.	.	CATSREGDQPQHF	TGTGCCACCAGCAGGGAGGGCGATCAGCCCCAGCATTTT